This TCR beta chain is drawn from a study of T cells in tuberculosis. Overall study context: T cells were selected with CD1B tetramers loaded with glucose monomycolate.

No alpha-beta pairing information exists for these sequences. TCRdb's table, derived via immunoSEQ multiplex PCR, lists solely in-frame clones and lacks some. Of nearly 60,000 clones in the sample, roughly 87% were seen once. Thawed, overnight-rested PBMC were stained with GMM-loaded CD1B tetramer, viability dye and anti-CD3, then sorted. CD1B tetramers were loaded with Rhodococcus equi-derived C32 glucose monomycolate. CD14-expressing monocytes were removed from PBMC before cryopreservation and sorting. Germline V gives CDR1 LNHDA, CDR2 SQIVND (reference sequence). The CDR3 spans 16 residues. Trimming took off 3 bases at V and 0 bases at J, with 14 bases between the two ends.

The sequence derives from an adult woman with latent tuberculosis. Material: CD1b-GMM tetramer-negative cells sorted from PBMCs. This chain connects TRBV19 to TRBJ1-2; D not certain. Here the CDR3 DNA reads TGTGCCAGTAGTATTAAGCGCACGGCCACTAACTATGGCTACACCTTC. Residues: CASSIKRTATNYGYTF.